These T cell receptor beta chains were read from a single sample in a study of T cells in Graves' hyperthyroidism and ophthalmopathy. TCRdb independently ran MiXCR on the multiplex PCR reads; one entry per CDR3 protein. The sample records fewer than 650,000 distinct CDR3 sequences, around 13% being singletons. Sequencing input: blood. The receptors were sampled from a woman between 25 and 40 years old with Graves' hyperthyroidism that later progressed to Graves' ophthalmopathy. Both conserved end residues are part of each CDR3. The D gene is left open where the match is weak. Expanded clones get a size class; other rows say once, few or many, or leave the size out.

size	V	J	D	CDR3	DNA
many	TRBV2	TRBJ2-3	NA	CASSVRAAHGSADTQYF	TGTGCCAGCAGCGTCCGAGCGGCGCACGGAAGTGCAGATACGCAGTATTTT
many	TRBV6-5	TRBJ2-2	NA	CASSYSTNTGELFF	TGTGCCAGCAGTTACTCAACGAACACCGGGGAGCTGTTTTTT
many	TRBV24-1	TRBJ2-1	TRBD2	CATSDRTTSGRLNEQFF	TGTGCCACCAGTGACCGGACGACTAGCGGGAGGTTAAATGAGCAGTTCTTC
many	TRBV20-1	TRBJ2-7	TRBD2	CSASSSGSGRGYEQYF	TGCAGTGCTAGTTCGAGTGGTAGCGGGAGAGGGTACGAGCAGTACTTC
many	TRBV20-1	TRBJ2-3	NA	CSESGLENTQYF	TGCAGTGAGTCGGGACTCGAGAATACGCAGTATTTT
many	TRBV16	TRBJ1-1	NA	CASSQNLGATEAFF	TGTGCCAGCAGCCAAAACTTGGGGGCCACTGAAGCTTTCTTT
many	TRBV4-3	TRBJ2-2	NA	CASSRGPANTGELFF	TGCGCCAGCAGCCGAGGGCCTGCGAACACCGGGGAGCTGTTTTTT
NA	TRBV18	TRBJ1-1	NA	CASSPLNREVSKAFF	TGTGCCAGCTCACCACTCAACAGGGAAGTCAGTAAAGCTTTCTTT
many	TRBV11-3	TRBJ2-6	TRBD1	CASSLTGAYSGANVLTF	TGTGCCAGCAGCTTGACAGGGGCCTACTCTGGGGCCAACGTCCTGACTTTC
many	TRBV7-9	TRBJ1-1	TRBD1	CASSSWWTGEGTEAFF	TGTGCCAGCAGCTCCTGGTGGACAGGGGAGGGGACTGAAGCTTTCTTT
NA	TRBV12-3/TRBV12-4	TRBJ2-1	TRBD2	CASSRTSGRDQGDEQFF	TGTGCCAGCAGTCGGACTAGCGGGAGGGATCAAGGCGATGAGCAGTTCTTC
NA	TRBV20-1	TRBJ2-7	TRBD1	CSARRIIGTGETTEQYF	TGCAGTGCTAGAAGGATTATCGGGACAGGAGAGACTACGGAGCAGTACTTC
few	TRBV24-1	TRBJ2-1	TRBD1	CATSDPKTGGYEQFF	TGTGCCACCAGTGATCCAAAGACAGGGGGTTATGAGCAGTTCTTC
NA	TRBV20-1	TRBJ2-7	TRBD1	CSARVVLGGDRVPISYEQYF	TGCAGTGCTAGAGTGGTCTTGGGTGGGGACAGGGTCCCGATTTCCTACGAGCAGTACTTC
NA	TRBV3-1	TRBJ2-1	TRBD2	CASSQDFPAGEYNEQFF	TGTGCCAGCAGCCAAGATTTTCCGGCGGGAGAGTACAATGAGCAGTTCTTC
many	TRBV24-1	TRBJ2-1	NA	CATSAEIWGDEQFF	TGTGCCACCAGTGCTGAGATTTGGGGGGATGAGCAGTTCTTC
NA	TRBV27	TRBJ2-7	NA	CASSFFAESYEQYF	TGTGCCAGCAGTTTCTTTGCAGAATCCTACGAGCAGTACTTC
NA	TRBV5-1	TRBJ2-3	NA	CASSPGQNWDTQYF	TGCGCCAGCAGCCCCGGACAGAACTGGGATACGCAGTATTTT
few	TRBV20-1	TRBJ2-7	NA	CSAGVKTYEQYF	TGCAGTGCAGGTGTTAAAACCTACGAGCAGTACTTC
many	TRBV20-1	TRBJ2-7	TRBD2	CSAPRAAGVEEQYF	TGCAGTGCTCCCCGTGCGGCGGGAGTGGAAGAGCAGTACTTC
NA	TRBV12-3/TRBV12-4	TRBJ2-7	TRBD2	CASTLLLAGSSYEQYF	TGTGCCAGCACCCTCCTACTAGCGGGGAGCTCCTACGAGCAGTACTTC
many	TRBV5-1	TRBJ2-2	TRBD2	CASSYGLGANTGELFF	TGCGCCAGCAGCTACGGACTAGGGGCGAACACCGGGGAGCTGTTTTTT
many	TRBV7-8	TRBJ2-7	TRBD1	CASSLVLQGGVLYEQYF	TGTGCCAGCAGCTTAGTCTTACAAGGGGGCGTTCTCTACGAGCAGTACTTC
many	TRBV29-1	TRBJ2-1	NA	CSVWGAGAQFSSYNEQFF	TGCAGCGTGTGGGGGGCGGGGGCGCAATTTTCCTCCTACAATGAGCAGTTCTTC
NA	TRBV19	TRBJ1-1	TRBD1	CASSQLPGQGRTEAFF	TGTGCCAGTTCCCAACTCCCGGGACAGGGGAGGACTGAAGCTTTCTTT
NA	TRBV2	TRBJ1-6	NA	CASSSDLRGSPLHF	TGTGCCAGCAGTTCGGACCTCAGGGGTTCACCCCTCCACTTT
NA	TRBV30	TRBJ1-3	NA	CAWSGVHRVAGNTIYF	TGTGCCTGGAGTGGTGTACACAGGGTAGCCGGAAACACCATATATTTT
many	TRBV30	TRBJ2-7	TRBD2	CAWSQAGGRAYEQYF	TGTGCCTGGAGTCAAGCGGGCGGGAGGGCCTACGAGCAGTACTTC
many	TRBV11-1	TRBJ2-1	NA	CASSPRQARYEQFF	TGTGCCAGCAGCCCTCGACAGGCACGCTATGAGCAGTTCTTC
NA	TRBV3-1	TRBJ2-7	TRBD1	CASSPRPGQGINEQYF	TGTGCCAGCAGCCCCCGCCCGGGACAGGGGATCAACGAGCAGTACTTC